The T cell receptor beta chain under discussion was sequenced for a study of T cells after somatic rescue of genetic block. A single count supports this clone. Some clones are missing from TCRdb's copy, which holds only in-frame ones; the method was immunoSEQ multiplex PCR. The table has 45,000 to 55,000 clones, 95% to 96% seen once. The germline gives CDR1 MGHDK, CDR2 SYGVNS. This CDR3 contains 18 residues. Losses at the gene ends were 5 bases for V and 0 bases for J; bases not matched to a gene: 8. The V call is TRBV25-1, the J call TRBJ1-6, with 9 bases that match TRBD1. The material sequenced was peripheral blood mononuclear cells (PBMCs). The receptor was isolated from a child younger than two. The CDR3 is CASSYRGRKSSYNSPLHF. The CDR3 DNA sequence: TGTGCCAGCAGTTACAGGGGGCGCAAAAGCTCCTATAATTCACCCCTCCACTTT. Combining the CDR3 with reference TRBV25-1 and TRBJ1-6 gives the whole variable domain EADIYQTPRYLVIGTGKKITLECSQTMGHDKMYWYQQDPGMELHLIHYSYGVNSTEKGDLSSESTVSRIRTEHFPLTLESARPSHTSQYLCASSYRGRKSSYNSPLHFGNGTRLTVT.